This T cell receptor beta chain derives from a study of post-analysis software for immune sequencing data. Study information: Relapsing-remitting, secondary progressive and progressive-relapsing multiple sclerosis courses were included.

On this clonotype: Its antigen is unknown. Since a much larger clone is just one base distant, this may be a read error.

Prepared TCR beta cDNA libraries contained unique molecular identifiers. MiXCR, applied by TCRdb to the PCR reads, yields one record per CDR3 protein. The sample carries 150,000 to 200,000 distinct CDR3 sequences, over 25% recorded once. Study results and limitations: About five TRBV segments, including TRBV5-6, TRBV5-1 and TRBV20-1, were more frequent in patients than controls. Multiple sclerosis was associated with a significant reduction in normalized Chao1 diversity relative to controls. Under F measure analysis, samples from one preparation batch co-clustered strongly.

Trimming took 3 bases from V and 8 from J, leaving 17 bases between them. CDR1 is DFQATT, CDR2 SNEGSKA, per germline (reference sequence). This CDR3 comprises 14 residues. V usage is TRBV20-1 and J usage is TRBJ2-1; tentatively, D is TRBD2 (5 bases). The sequenced material came from blood. The clonotype originates from a girl under 18 with multiple sclerosis. DNA of the CDR3: TGCAGTGCTAGTCACAAACCCACTAGGGATGAGCAGTTCTTC. Protein product: CSASHKPTRDEQFF.